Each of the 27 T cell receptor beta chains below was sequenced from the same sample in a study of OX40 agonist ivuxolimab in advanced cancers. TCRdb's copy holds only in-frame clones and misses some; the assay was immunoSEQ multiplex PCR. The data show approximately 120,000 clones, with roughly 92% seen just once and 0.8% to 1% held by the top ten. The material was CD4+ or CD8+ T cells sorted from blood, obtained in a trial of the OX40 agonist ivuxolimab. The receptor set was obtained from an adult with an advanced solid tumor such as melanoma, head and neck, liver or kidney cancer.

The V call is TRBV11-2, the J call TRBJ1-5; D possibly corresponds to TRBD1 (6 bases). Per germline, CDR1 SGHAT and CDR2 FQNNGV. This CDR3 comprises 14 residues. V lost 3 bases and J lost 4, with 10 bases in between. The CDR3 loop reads CASSFGTTNQPQHF. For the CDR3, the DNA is TGTGCCAGCAGCTTCGGGACAACTAATCAGCCCCAGCATTTT.

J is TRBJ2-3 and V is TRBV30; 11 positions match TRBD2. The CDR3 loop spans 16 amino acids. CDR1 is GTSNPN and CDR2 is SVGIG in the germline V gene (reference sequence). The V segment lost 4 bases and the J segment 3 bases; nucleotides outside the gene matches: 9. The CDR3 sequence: CAWKGVVAGGTDTQYF. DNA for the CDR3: TGTGCCTGGAAAGGTGTTGTAGCGGGAGGGACAGATACGCAGTATTTT.

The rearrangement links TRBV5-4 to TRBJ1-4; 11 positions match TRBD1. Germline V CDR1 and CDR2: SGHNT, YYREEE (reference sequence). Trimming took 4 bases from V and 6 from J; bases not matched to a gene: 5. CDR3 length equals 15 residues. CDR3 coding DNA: TGTGCCAGCAGCCTTCCGGGACAGGGGGATGAAAAACTGTTTTTT. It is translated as CASSLPGQGDEKLFF.

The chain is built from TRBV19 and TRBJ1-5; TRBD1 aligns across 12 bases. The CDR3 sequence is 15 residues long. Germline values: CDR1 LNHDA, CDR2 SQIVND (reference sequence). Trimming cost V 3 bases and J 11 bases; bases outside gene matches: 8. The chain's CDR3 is CASSMIGTGGLSQHF. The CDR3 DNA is TGTGCCAGTAGTATGATAGGGACAGGGGGCTTGTCCCAGCATTTT.

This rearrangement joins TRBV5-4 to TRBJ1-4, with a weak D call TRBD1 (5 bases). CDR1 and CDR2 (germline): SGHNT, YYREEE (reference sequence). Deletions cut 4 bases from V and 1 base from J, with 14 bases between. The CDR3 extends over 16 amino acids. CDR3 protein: CASSLAGGKTNEKLFF. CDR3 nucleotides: TGTGCCAGCAGCCTGGCTGGGGGGAAAACTAATGAAAAACTGTTTTTT.

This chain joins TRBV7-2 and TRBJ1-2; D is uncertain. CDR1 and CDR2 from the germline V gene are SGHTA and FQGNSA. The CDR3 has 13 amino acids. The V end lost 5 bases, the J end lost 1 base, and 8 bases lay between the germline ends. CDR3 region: CASSPDGNYGYTF. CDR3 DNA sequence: TGTGCCAGCAGCCCGGACGGTAACTATGGCTACACCTTC.

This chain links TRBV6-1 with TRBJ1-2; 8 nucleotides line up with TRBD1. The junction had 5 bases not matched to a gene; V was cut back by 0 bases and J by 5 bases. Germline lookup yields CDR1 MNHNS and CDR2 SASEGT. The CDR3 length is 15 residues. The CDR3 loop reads CASSEAPGQAYGYTF. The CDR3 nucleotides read TGTGCCAGCAGTGAAGCACCGGGACAGGCATATGGCTACACCTTC.

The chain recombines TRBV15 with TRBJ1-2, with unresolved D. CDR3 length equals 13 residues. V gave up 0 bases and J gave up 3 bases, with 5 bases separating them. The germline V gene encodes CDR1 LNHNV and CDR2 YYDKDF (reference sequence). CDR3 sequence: CATSREEDYGYTF. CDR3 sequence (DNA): TGTGCCACCAGCAGAGAAGAGGACTATGGCTACACCTTC.

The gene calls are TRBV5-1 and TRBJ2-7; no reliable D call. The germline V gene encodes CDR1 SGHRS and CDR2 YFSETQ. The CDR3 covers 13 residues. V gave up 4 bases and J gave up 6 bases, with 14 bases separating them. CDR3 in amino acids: CASSPLTTIEQYF. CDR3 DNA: TGCGCCAGCAGCCCCTTGACAACAATCGAGCAGTACTTC.

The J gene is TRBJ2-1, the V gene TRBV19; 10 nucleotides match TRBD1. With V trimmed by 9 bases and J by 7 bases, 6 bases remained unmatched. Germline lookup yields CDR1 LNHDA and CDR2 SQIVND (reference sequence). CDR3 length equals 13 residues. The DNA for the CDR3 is TGTGCCAGCCGGGACAGGGGATCAAATGAGCAGTTCTTC. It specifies CASRDRGSNEQFF.

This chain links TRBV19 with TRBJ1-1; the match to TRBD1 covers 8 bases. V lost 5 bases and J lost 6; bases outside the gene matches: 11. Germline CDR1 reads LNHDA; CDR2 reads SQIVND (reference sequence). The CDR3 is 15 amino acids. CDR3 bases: TGTGCCAGTAGTTTTATCCTCCGACAGGGGTCTGAAGCTTTCTTT. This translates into CASSFILRQGSEAFF.

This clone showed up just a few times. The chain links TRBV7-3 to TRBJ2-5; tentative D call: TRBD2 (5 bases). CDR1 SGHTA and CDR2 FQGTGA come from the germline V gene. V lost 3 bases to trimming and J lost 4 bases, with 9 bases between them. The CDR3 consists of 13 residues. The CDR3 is CASSFYAGETQYF. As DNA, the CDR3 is TGTGCCAGCAGCTTTTACGCGGGAGAGACCCAGTACTTC.

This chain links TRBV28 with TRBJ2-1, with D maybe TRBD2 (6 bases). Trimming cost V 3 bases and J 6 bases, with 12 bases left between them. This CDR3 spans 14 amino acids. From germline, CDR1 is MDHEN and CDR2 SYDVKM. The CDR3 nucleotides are TGTGCCAGCAGTTTGATGGGACTTCGCAATGAGCAGTTCTTC. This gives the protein CASSLMGLRNEQFF.

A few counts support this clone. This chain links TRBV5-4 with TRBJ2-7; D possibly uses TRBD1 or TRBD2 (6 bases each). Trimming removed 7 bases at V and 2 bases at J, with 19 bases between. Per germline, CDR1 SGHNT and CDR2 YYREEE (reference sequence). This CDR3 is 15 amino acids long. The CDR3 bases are TGTGCCAGCTCCGCTCTCGGGGGCTCCGCCTACGAGCAGTACTTC. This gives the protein CASSALGGSAYEQYF. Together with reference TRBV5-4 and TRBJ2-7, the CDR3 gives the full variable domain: ETGVTQSPTHLIKTRGQQVTLRCSSQSGHNTVSWYQQALGQGPQFIFQYYREEENGRGNFPPRFSGLQFPNYSSELNVNALELDDSALYLCASSALGGSAYEQYFGPGTRLTVT.

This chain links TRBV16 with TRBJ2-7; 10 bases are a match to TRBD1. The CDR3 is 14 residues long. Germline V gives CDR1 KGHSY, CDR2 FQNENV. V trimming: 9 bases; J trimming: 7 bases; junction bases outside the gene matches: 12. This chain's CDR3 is CASSGGTGVREQYF. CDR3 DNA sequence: TGTGCCAGTTCCGGCGGGACAGGGGTGAGAGAGCAGTACTTC.

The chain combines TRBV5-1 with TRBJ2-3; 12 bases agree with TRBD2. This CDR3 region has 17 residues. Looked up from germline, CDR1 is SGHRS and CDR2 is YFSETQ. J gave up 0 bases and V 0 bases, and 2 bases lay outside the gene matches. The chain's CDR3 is CASSLGLAGGSTDTQYF. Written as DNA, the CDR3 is TGCGCCAGCAGCTTGGGTCTAGCGGGAGGGAGCACAGATACGCAGTATTTT.

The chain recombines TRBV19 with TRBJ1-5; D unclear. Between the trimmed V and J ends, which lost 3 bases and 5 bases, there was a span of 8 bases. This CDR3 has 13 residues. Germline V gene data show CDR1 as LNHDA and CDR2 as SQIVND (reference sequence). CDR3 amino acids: CASSIRVDQPQHF. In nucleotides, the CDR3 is TGTGCCAGTAGTATCCGAGTCGATCAGCCCCAGCATTTT. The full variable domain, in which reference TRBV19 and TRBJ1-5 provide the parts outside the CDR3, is DGGITQSPKYLFRKEGQNVTLSCEQNLNHDAMYWYRQDPGQGLRLIYYSQIVNDFQKGDIAEGYSVSREKKESFPLTVTSAQKNPTAFYLCASSIRVDQPQHFGDGTRLSIL.

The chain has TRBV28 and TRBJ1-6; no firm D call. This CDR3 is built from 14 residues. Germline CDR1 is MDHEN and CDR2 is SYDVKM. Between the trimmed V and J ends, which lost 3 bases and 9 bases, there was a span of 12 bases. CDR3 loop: CASSFGIERSPLHF. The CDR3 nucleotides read TGTGCCAGCAGTTTCGGGATAGAGCGTTCACCCCTCCACTTT.

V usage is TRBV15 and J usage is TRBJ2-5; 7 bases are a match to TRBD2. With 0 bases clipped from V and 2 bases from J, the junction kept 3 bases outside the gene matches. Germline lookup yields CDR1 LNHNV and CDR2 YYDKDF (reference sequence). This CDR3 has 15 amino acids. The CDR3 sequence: CATSRDPSGQETQYF. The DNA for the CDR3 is TGTGCCACCAGCAGAGATCCTAGCGGACAAGAGACCCAGTACTTC. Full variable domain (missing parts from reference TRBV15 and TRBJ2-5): DAMVIQNPRYQVTQFGKPVTLSCSQTLNHNVMYWYQQKSSQAPKLLFHYYDKDFNNEADTPDNFQSRRPNTSFCFLDIRSPGLGDTAMYLCATSRDPSGQETQYFGPGTRLLVL.

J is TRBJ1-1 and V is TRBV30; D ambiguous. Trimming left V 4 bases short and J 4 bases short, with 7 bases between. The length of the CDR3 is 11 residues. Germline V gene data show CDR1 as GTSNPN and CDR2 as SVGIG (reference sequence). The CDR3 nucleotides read TGTGCCTGGATTAAGAGCACTGAAGCTTTCTTT. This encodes CAWIKSTEAFF.

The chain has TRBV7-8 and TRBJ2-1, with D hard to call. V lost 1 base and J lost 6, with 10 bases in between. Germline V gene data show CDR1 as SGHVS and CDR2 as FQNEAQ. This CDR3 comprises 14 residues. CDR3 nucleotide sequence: TGTGCCAGCAGCTTAGGTACATTCACCAATGAGCAGTTCTTC. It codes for CASSLGTFTNEQFF.

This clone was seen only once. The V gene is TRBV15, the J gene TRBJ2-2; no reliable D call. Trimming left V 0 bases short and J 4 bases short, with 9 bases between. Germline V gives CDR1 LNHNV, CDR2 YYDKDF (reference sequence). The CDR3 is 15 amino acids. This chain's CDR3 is CATSRDTQSTGELFF. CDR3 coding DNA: TGTGCCACCAGCAGAGATACCCAGTCCACCGGGGAGCTGTTTTTT.

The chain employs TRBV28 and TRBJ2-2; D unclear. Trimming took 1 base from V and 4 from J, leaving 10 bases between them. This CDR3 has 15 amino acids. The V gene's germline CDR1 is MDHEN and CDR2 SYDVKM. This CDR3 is CASSLFRASTGELFF. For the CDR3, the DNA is TGTGCCAGCAGTTTATTTAGGGCGAGCACCGGGGAGCTGTTTTTT.

The CDR3 DNA is TGTGCCAGCAGCTTAGAAGCTTCCGAGCAGTACTTC. The encoded protein is CASSLEASEQYF. The chain combines TRBV7-2 with TRBJ2-7; D gene ambiguous. Trimming stripped 1 base from V and 6 bases from J, with 7 bases between. Germline loops: CDR1 SGHTA, CDR2 FQGNSA. This CDR3 is built from 12 residues.

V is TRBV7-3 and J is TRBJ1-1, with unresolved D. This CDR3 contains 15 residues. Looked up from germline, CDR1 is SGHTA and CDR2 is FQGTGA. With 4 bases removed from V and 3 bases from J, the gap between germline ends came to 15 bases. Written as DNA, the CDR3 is TGTGCCAGCAGCTCGACTTCTCGAGGGTACACTGAAGCTTTCTTT. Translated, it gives CASSSTSRGYTEAFF.

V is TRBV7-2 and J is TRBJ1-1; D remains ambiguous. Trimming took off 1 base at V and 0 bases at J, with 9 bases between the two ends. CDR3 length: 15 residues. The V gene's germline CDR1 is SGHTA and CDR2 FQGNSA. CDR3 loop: CASSLGPTMNTEAFF. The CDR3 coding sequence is TGTGCCAGCAGCTTAGGTCCCACCATGAACACTGAAGCTTTCTTT.

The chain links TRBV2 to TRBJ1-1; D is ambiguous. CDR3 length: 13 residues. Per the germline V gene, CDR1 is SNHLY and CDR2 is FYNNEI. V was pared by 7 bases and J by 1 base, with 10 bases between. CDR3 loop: CASTVDGNTEAFF. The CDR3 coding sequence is TGTGCCAGCACCGTGGACGGGAACACTGAAGCTTTCTTT.